Shown below are 23 T cell receptor beta chains from a single sample sequenced in a study of shared clonotypes between healthy human individuals. The naive CD8 population came from CD45RO-negative cells selected for CCR7, without terminally differentiated effector memory CD45RA+ cells. Assay used: immunoSEQ multiplex PCR; TCRdb lists only in-frame clones, some missing. Seen here are around 1.9 million clones, 90% to 95% observed once, and the top ten hold about 1.7%. The specimen was naive CD8+ T cells from PBMCs. The receptor source for this set is a young man in good health. Some clones in this sample may be carry-over from other donors' samples.

The chain has TRBV30 and TRBJ2-7; TRBD2 matches 8 bases. The CDR3 runs to 13 residues. Germline values: CDR1 GTSNPN, CDR2 SVGIG (reference sequence). The junction had 6 bases not matched to a gene; V was cut back by 2 bases and J by 6 bases. The CDR3 DNA reads TGTGCCTGGAGTCCCGGCGGGAGGCGCGAGCAGTACTTC. Protein sequence: CAWSPGGRREQYF.

This clone was observed a handful of times. The chain employs TRBV9 and TRBJ2-7, with D hard to call. CDR1 is SGDLS and CDR2 is YYNGEE in the germline V gene. Trimming shortened V by 5 bases and J by 6 bases, and 15 bases separated the two germline ends. The CDR3 runs to 13 residues. The CDR3 DNA sequence: TGTGCCAGCAGTACCTCGGAGCCGGGCGAGCAGTACTTC. Translation gives CASSTSEPGEQYF.

On this clone itself: This specimen includes other DNA sequences encoding the same CDR3. This chain connects TRBV7-9 to TRBJ2-5; D is ambiguous. In germline, CDR1 is SEHNR, CDR2 FQNEAQ (reference sequence). Trimming removed 5 bases from V and 5 bases from J, with 3 bases in between. The CDR3 spans 10 residues. The CDR3: CASSGETQYF. Written as DNA, the CDR3 is TGTGCCAGCAGCGGTGAGACCCAGTACTTC. Full variable domain (outside the CDR3, taken from reference TRBV7-9 and TRBJ2-5): DTGVSQNPRHKITKRGQNVTFRCDPISEHNRLYWYRQTLGQGPEFLTYFQNEAQLEKSRLLSDRFSAERPKGSFSTLEIQRTEQGDSAMYLCASSGETQYFGPGTRLLVL.

This chain joins TRBV27 and TRBJ1-1; D is perhaps TRBD1 (6 bases). Trimming took 10 bases from V and 1 from J, leaving 10 bases between them. Germline-derived CDR1 and CDR2 are MNHEY and SMNVEV (reference sequence). This CDR3 has 12 amino acids. Here the CDR3 reads CATRGGNTEAFF. CDR3 bases: TGTGCCACTAGGGGGGGGAACACTGAAGCTTTCTTT.

V and J are TRBV7-8 and TRBJ2-5; TRBD2 might be the D (5 bases). V was clipped by 3 bases and J by 0 bases, with 17 bases between them. Germline V CDR1 and CDR2: SGHVS, FQNEAQ. The CDR3 has 17 amino acids. For the CDR3, the DNA is TGTGCCAGCAGCTTCAAGTTAACAAGCGGAGACCAAGAGACCCAGTACTTC. Residues: CASSFKLTSGDQETQYF.

There are a few counts of this clone. The CDR3 is CASIQRTGNGELFF. CDR3 nucleotides: TGTGCCAGTATCCAAAGGACAGGGAACGGGGAGCTGTTTTTT. This sequence joins TRBV19 and TRBJ2-2; 8 bases are shared with TRBD1. The CDR3 extends over 14 amino acids. CDR1 is LNHDA, CDR2 SQIVND, per germline (reference sequence). The V and J ends lost 7 bases and 7 bases, in that order; junction bases with no gene match: 8.

The chain has TRBV5-6 and TRBJ2-3; TRBD2 is a possible D gene (6 bases). Trimming took 4 bases from V and 4 from J, leaving 7 bases between them. The CDR3 covers 12 residues. Germline V lookup: CDR1 SGHDT, CDR2 YYEEEE. The CDR3 region is CASSRLADTQYF. The CDR3, as DNA: TGTGCCAGCAGCCGACTAGCAGATACGCAGTATTTT. Drawing the rest from reference TRBV5-6 and TRBJ2-3, the complete variable domain is DAGVTQSPTHLIKTRGQQVTLRCSPKSGHDTVSWYQQALGQGPQFIFQYYEEEERQRGNFPDRFSGHQFPNYSSELNVNALLLGDSALYLCASSRLADTQYFGPGTRLTVL.

The chain uses TRBV7-6 and TRBJ2-1; D remains unclear. The V gene's germline CDR1 is SGHVS and CDR2 FNYEAQ. The V end lost 2 bases, the J end lost 6 bases, and 8 bases lay between the germline ends. The CDR3 loop spans 13 amino acids. The CDR3 reads CASSLYPGNEQFF. The CDR3 DNA reads as TGTGCCAGCAGCTTATATCCGGGCAATGAGCAGTTCTTC.

V is TRBV6-5 and J is TRBJ2-3; D perhaps matches TRBD2 (5 bases). This CDR3 spans 12 amino acids. Germline V gene lookup returns CDR1 MNHEY and CDR2 SVGAGI. Trimming stripped 4 bases from V and 5 bases from J, with 7 bases between. In DNA, the CDR3 is TGTGCCAGCAGTTCCACTAGAGATACGCAGTATTTT. Protein sequence: CASSSTRDTQYF.

The genes are TRBV7-8 and TRBJ1-5; 7 bases are shared with TRBD1. The germline gives CDR1 SGHVS, CDR2 FQNEAQ. V trimming: 1 base; J trimming: 4 bases; junction bases outside the gene matches: 13. The CDR3 has 18 residues. The CDR3 sequence is CASSLEGAGAGGNQPQHF. CDR3 bases: TGTGCCAGCAGCTTAGAGGGCGCAGGGGCAGGGGGAAATCAGCCCCAGCATTTT.

The chain couples TRBV9 to TRBJ2-1, with 7 bases matching TRBD2. Trimming at V came to 0 bases and at J to 3 bases, leaving 6 bases not matched to a gene. The V gene's germline CDR1 is SGDLS and CDR2 YYNGEE. This CDR3 has 16 amino acids. CDR3 loop: CASSVAGAGDYNEQFF. CDR3 nucleotides: TGTGCCAGCAGCGTAGCTGGGGCGGGAGACTACAATGAGCAGTTCTTC.

For the CDR3, the DNA is TGTGCCAGCAGCCCCCCCTGGGGAGACCTAAGCACAGATACGCAGTATTTT. This gives the protein CASSPPWGDLSTDTQYF. J is TRBJ2-3 and V is TRBV25-1; D perhaps matches TRBD2 (5 bases). The CDR3 is 17 residues long. Germline V gene lookup returns CDR1 MGHDK and CDR2 SYGVNS. V was clipped by 6 bases and J by 0 bases, with 19 bases between them.

J is TRBJ1-1 and V is TRBV11-2, with D possibly matching TRBD1 (5 bases). The CDR3 length is 14 residues. Trimming removed 5 bases at V and 4 bases at J, with 14 bases between. Germline loops: CDR1 SGHAT, CDR2 FQNNGV. The chain's CDR3 is CASSLQGDFTEAFF. The CDR3 DNA sequence: TGTGCCAGCAGCCTACAAGGGGACTTCACTGAAGCTTTCTTT.

This sequence joins TRBV7-9 and TRBJ1-4; 7 bases map to TRBD1. The CDR3 has 16 amino acids. Germline CDR1 reads SEHNR; CDR2 reads FQNEAQ (reference sequence). The V segment lost 1 base and the J segment 5 bases; nucleotides outside the gene matches: 7. The CDR3 DNA reads TGTGCCAGCAGCTTAGGAGGGGACAGAAACAATGAAAAACTGTTTTTT. The encoded protein is CASSLGGDRNNEKLFF.

This clone was counted a few times. The chain has TRBV25-1 and TRBJ2-2; 8 bases line up with TRBD1. CDR1 is MGHDK, CDR2 SYGVNS, per germline. The CDR3 totals 15 residues. V gave up 6 bases and J gave up 1 base; unmatched junction bases: 4. CDR3 coding DNA: TGTGCCAGCAGGGGGACAGGTTGGAACACCGGGGAGCTGTTTTTT. Translating it yields CASRGTGWNTGELFF.

The chain couples TRBV7-2 to TRBJ2-7; D call uncertain. Between the trimmed V and J ends, which lost 2 bases and 6 bases, there was a span of 17 bases. Germline V CDR1 and CDR2: SGHTA, FQGNSA. The CDR3 consists of 15 residues. CDR3 residues: CASSLSFYGKVEQYF. CDR3 DNA sequence: TGTGCCAGCAGCTTATCGTTCTACGGAAAAGTCGAGCAGTACTTC. The entire variable domain, with the rest obtained from reference TRBV7-2 and TRBJ2-7, is as follows: GAGVSQSPSNKVTEKGKDVELRCDPISGHTALYWYRQSLGQGLEFLIYFQGNSAPDKSGLPSDRFSAERTGGSVSTLTIQRTQQEDSAVYLCASSLSFYGKVEQYFGPGTRLTVT.

The chain is built from TRBV2 and TRBJ2-3; perhaps TRBD2 as D (7 bases). V lost 1 base to trimming and J lost 5 bases, with 10 bases between them. This CDR3 is 14 amino acids long. Germline CDR1 reads SNHLY; CDR2 reads FYNNEI. CDR3 sequence: CASSEGGGQDTQYF. In DNA form, the CDR3 reads TGTGCCAGCAGTGAAGGGGGGGGACAAGATACGCAGTATTTT.

This clone was observed once. This chain uses TRBV27 with TRBJ1-1; 7 bases map to TRBD1. Germline CDR1 reads MNHEY; CDR2 reads SMNVEV (reference sequence). This CDR3 is built from 13 residues. Trimming removed 6 bases from V and 3 bases from J; junction bases left unmatched: 4. CDR3 residues: CASRKTGDTEAFF. As DNA, the CDR3 is TGTGCCAGCAGGAAAACAGGGGACACTGAAGCTTTCTTT.

This chain links TRBV2 with TRBJ1-4, with a possible D match to TRBD1 (6 bases). CDR3 length equals 16 residues. The germline CDR1 and CDR2 sequences are SNHLY and FYNNEI. Trimming removed 0 bases at V and 7 bases at J, with 15 bases between. The CDR3 nucleotides read TGTGCCAGCAGTGAAGCGCTTCTAGGGGGAACTGAAAAACTGTTTTTT. Its translation: CASSEALLGGTEKLFF.

The chain combines TRBV28 with TRBJ2-3; 9 nucleotides match TRBD2. The trim removed 7 bases at V and 3 bases at J, leaving 8 bases unmatched. The V gene's germline CDR1 is MDHEN and CDR2 SYDVKM. The CDR3 length is 15 residues. The CDR3 sequence is CASMGLAGRTDTQYF. DNA for the CDR3: TGTGCCAGCATGGGGCTAGCGGGAAGAACAGATACGCAGTATTTT.

This clone was counted once. The chain employs TRBV11-2 and TRBJ2-3; the match to TRBD2 covers 7 bases. The CDR3 covers 18 residues. Looked up from germline, CDR1 is SGHAT and CDR2 is FQNNGV. The trim removed 4 bases at V and 6 bases at J, leaving 19 bases unmatched. As DNA, the CDR3 is TGTGCCAGCAGCTCCAGGGAATCGAGCGGGGCCCAATTGGATACGCAGTATTTT. Its translation is CASSSRESSGAQLDTQYF.

The chain carries TRBV9 and TRBJ2-1, with TRBD2 identical over 8 bases. CDR3 size: 17 residues. Germline V CDR1 and CDR2: SGDLS, YYNGEE. V dropped 4 bases and J dropped 0; count of bases not matched to a gene: 9. In DNA, the CDR3 is TGTGCCAGCAGCCACGCTACTAGCGGACTCTCCTACAATGAGCAGTTCTTC. Protein sequence: CASSHATSGLSYNEQFF.

This clone appeared a single time. The CDR3 nucleotides read TGTGCCACCAGCGGACGAGGAGGTTCCTACAATGAGCAGTTCTTC. Translation: CATSGRGGSYNEQFF. V is TRBV15 and J is TRBJ2-1; possible D gene TRBD2, 5 bases. Trimming took off 5 bases at V and 1 base at J, with 12 bases between the two ends. Germline values: CDR1 LNHNV, CDR2 YYDKDF (reference sequence). The CDR3 loop spans 15 amino acids.